This T cell receptor (beta chain) was captured in a study of cytomegalovirus exposure and HLA in healthy donors. PCR used 60 Vbeta primers and 13 Jbeta primers. Clones were sequenced by immunoSEQ multiplex PCR, and TCRdb holds only the in-frame ones, with some missing. This table has fewer than 110,000 clones, approximately 64% appearing once. This CDR3 is 15 amino acids long. The germline CDR1 and CDR2 sequences are KGHSH and LQKENI. Trimming took 3 bases from V and 2 from J, leaving 12 bases between them. The receptor was isolated from a woman aged 45-59 years in good health and CMV-seronegative. V and J are TRBV18 and TRBJ2-3, with a weak D call TRBD1 (7 bases). Material for sequencing was PBMCs. The CDR3 reads CASSPQGGNTDTQYF. The CDR3 DNA is TGTGCCAGCTCACCTCAGGGGGGAAACACAGATACGCAGTATTTT.